The 5 T cell receptor beta chains listed next were all sequenced from one sample in a study of regulatory T cells in long-lasting Graves disease (dated by TCRdb to the early 2020s). In light of the paper, this sample's time point label describes: persistent/refractory GD, antithyroid drugs over 5 years with positive TRAb. For both TCR sequencing and RNA sequencing, RNA was extracted from PBMCs using TRIzol. Library preparation used multiplex PCR. The sequencer was an Illumina HiSeq 4000. CDR3 regions were amplified by Arm-PCR with iRepertoire HTBI primers to construct TCR beta libraries. Using fastp trimming at Q25 and MiXCR clonotype assembly, TCRdb reanalyzed the public sequencing data and kept in-frame beta chains. Under each unique CDR3 protein, matching rows form one entry showing the most common genes and DNA. The table for this sample lists around 460,000 distinct CDR3 sequences; roughly 22% of them were counted only once. The leading ten clones occupy around 12% of the sample.

The input for sequencing was peripheral blood mononuclear cells (PBMCs), taken when the disease was refractory, from a patient treated with antithyroid drugs. The origin of the receptors is a female donor with Graves disease.

Points on this clonotype: A much larger clone sits a single nucleotide away, making a read error possible. The J gene is TRBJ1-1, the V gene TRBV29-1, with no clear D. V was clipped by 0 bases and J by 5 bases, with 16 bases between them. Germline V lookup: CDR1 SQVTM, CDR2 ANQGSEA. The CDR3 spans 15 residues. The CDR3 DNA reads TGCAGCGTTGAAGACGGCTTTATACCAGCGACTGAAGCTTTCTTT. It yields the protein CSVEDGFIPATEAFF. Filled out from reference TRBV29-1 and TRBJ1-1, the complete variable domain reads SAVISQKPSRDICQRGTSLTIQCQVDSQVTMMFWYRQQPGQSLTLIATANQGSEATYESGFVIDKFPISRPNLTFSTLTVSNMSPEDSSIYLCSVEDGFIPATEAFFGQGTRLTVV.

This clonotype appeared many times. The chain joins TRBV12-3 or TRBV12-4 to TRBJ1-2; D remains ambiguous. Trimming took off 6 bases at V and 8 bases at J, with 16 bases between the two ends. The CDR3 consists of 13 residues. In DNA form, the CDR3 reads TGTGCCAGCAGCTGGACCCCCGGAAGGGGCTACACCTTC. Its translation: CASSWTPGRGYTF.

The chain combines TRBV5-1 with TRBJ2-1; D is possibly TRBD1 (7 bases). With 1 base removed from V and 4 bases from J, the gap between germline ends came to 12 bases. Per the germline V gene, CDR1 is SGHRS and CDR2 is YFSETQ. This CDR3 is 15 amino acids long. The CDR3 DNA reads TGCGCCAGCAGCTTGTTACAGGGGAGGTACAATGAGCAGTTCTTC. Translated: CASSLLQGRYNEQFF.

This clonotype has at least ten counts. V and J are TRBV6-1 and TRBJ1-1; tentative D call: TRBD1 (5 bases). This CDR3 is built from 15 residues. CDR1 is MNHNS and CDR2 is SASEGT in the germline V gene. Between the trimmed V and J ends, which lost 7 bases and 5 bases, there was a span of 20 bases. CDR3 in DNA: TGTGCCAGCACCAAACTGGGACTACAAGGGACTGAAGCTTTCTTT. Amino acids: CASTKLGLQGTEAFF.

With respect to this clonotype: Possible read error: a much larger clone is one base away. The chain has TRBV20-1 and TRBJ2-5, with 7 positions matching TRBD1. V gave up 6 bases and J gave up 1 base; unmatched junction bases: 2. The CDR3 has 12 amino acids. CDR1 is DFQATT and CDR2 is SNEGSKA in the germline V gene (reference sequence). DNA of the CDR3: TGCAGTGCCGACAGGGTCCAAGAGACCCAGTACTTC. It encodes CSADRVQETQYF.